These 21 T cell receptor beta chains were all obtained from the same sample, sequenced in a study of human T cells and chemical hapten exposure. The time point is: patch test 3, about 24 weeks after DPC sensitization. The treatment here: therapeutic diphenylcyclopropenone sensitization with weekly scalp DPC. Total RNA extraction was carried out from unfractionated whole blood. TCRdb re-called the RACE reads with MiXCR, one entry per CDR3 protein. In the table there are some 38,000 distinct CDR3 sequences, more than 8% of which are singletons. Sequenced here: whole blood, sampled in connection with sensitization to the hapten diphenylcyclopropenone (DPC). All receptors come from a man in his fifties or sixties with alopecia areata. Some clones in this sample may be carry-over from other donors' samples.

This clonotype showed up many times. The V and J genes are TRBV4-2 and TRBJ2-7; D is ambiguous. V was shortened by 0 bases and J by 0 bases, with 9 bases between the two germline ends. This CDR3 has 15 amino acids. Germline CDR1 LGHNA, CDR2 YNFKEQ. This CDR3 is CASSQEGSSSYEQYF. In DNA form, the CDR3 reads TGTGCCAGCAGCCAAGAGGGGTCTAGCTCCTACGAGCAGTACTTC.

In its sample, this clonotype was seen many times. The V call is TRBV19, the J call TRBJ2-7; 12 positions agree with TRBD2. The CDR3 runs to 15 residues. Germline CDR1 is LNHDA and CDR2 is SQIVND (reference sequence). V was clipped by 3 bases and J by 2 bases; unmatched bases: 2. The CDR3 reads CASSIGLAGTYEQYF. CDR3 DNA sequence: TGTGCCAGTAGTATCGGACTAGCGGGAACCTACGAGCAGTACTTC. The full variable domain, completed using reference TRBV19 and TRBJ2-7, is DGGITQSPKYLFRKEGQNVTLSCEQNLNHDAMYWYRQDPGQGLRLIYYSQIVNDFQKGDIAEGYSVSREKKESFPLTVTSAQKNPTAFYLCASSIGLAGTYEQYFGPGTRLTVT.

This clonotype was observed at least ten times. The CDR3 spells CSVRDRGTWGQYF. CDR3 nucleotides: TGCAGCGTCCGGGACAGAGGGACCTGGGGGCAGTACTTC. This sequence joins TRBV29-1 and TRBJ2-7, with TRBD1 identical over 7 bases. The CDR3 loop spans 13 amino acids. Trimming at V came to 6 bases and at J to 9 bases, leaving 14 bases not matched to a gene. Germline CDR1 and CDR2: SQVTM and ANQGSEA.

The chain recombines TRBV27 with TRBJ2-7; TRBD1 matches 12 bases. V lost 6 bases and J lost 7; bases outside the gene matches: 13. The CDR3 extends over 16 amino acids. Germline V gene sequence: CDR1 MNHEY, CDR2 SMNVEV (reference sequence). The CDR3 DNA reads as TGTGCCAGCAGATTCGGCTCCGGGACAGGGGGCGGTGAGCAGTACTTC. Its translation is CASRFGSGTGGGEQYF.

V is TRBV28 and J is TRBJ2-3, with 10 bases aligning to TRBD1. Losses at the gene ends were 7 bases for V and 3 bases for J; bases not matched to a gene: 4. The CDR3 runs 14 residues. CDR1 is MDHEN and CDR2 is SYDVKM in the germline V gene. In DNA, the CDR3 is TGTGCCAGCAAGACAGGGGGCGCGACAGATACGCAGTATTTT. Translation: CASKTGGATDTQYF.

This clonotype occurred many times. The CDR3 protein is CASSQGGNLRRNTGELFF. The DNA for the CDR3 is TGCGCCAGCAGCCAAGGGGGTAACCTTCGGAGAAACACCGGGGAGCTGTTTTTT. The genes are TRBV4-1 and TRBJ2-2; no firm D call. Germline V CDR1 and CDR2: MGHRA, YSYEKL. The CDR3 is 18 amino acids. The germline V and J ends were trimmed by 1 base and 2 bases, with 17 bases remaining between them.

In this sample, this clonotype turned up many times. J is TRBJ2-3 and V is TRBV27, with D hard to call. The length of the CDR3 is 14 residues. Germline values: CDR1 MNHEY, CDR2 SMNVEV (reference sequence). V gave up 2 bases and J gave up 1 base, with 7 bases separating them. The CDR3 spells CASSLNGRTDTQYF. The CDR3 DNA reads TGTGCCAGCAGTTTAAACGGCCGCACAGATACGCAGTATTTT.

By sample fraction, this clonotype is medium-sized. The chain couples TRBV6-2 or TRBV6-3 to TRBJ1-1; possibly TRBD1 for D (5 bases). The CDR3 sequence is 12 residues long. The germline V gene has CDR1 MNHEY and CDR2 SVGEGT. With 6 bases removed from V and 7 bases from J, the gap between germline ends came to 12 bases. CDR3 nucleotide sequence: TGTGCCAGCAGCAAGGGACTGGGTGAAGCTTTCTTT. Amino acids: CASSKGLGEAFF.

This clonotype has ten or more counts. The chain uses TRBV11-3 and TRBJ2-3; 9 bases fit TRBD1. V was clipped by 4 bases and J by 4 bases; unmatched bases: 9. CDR3 length: 16 residues. CDR1 is SGHNT and CDR2 is YENEEA in the germline V gene. The CDR3 spells CASSSDRGLGPDTQYF. For the CDR3, the DNA is TGTGCCAGCAGCTCGGACAGGGGCCTTGGCCCAGATACGCAGTATTTT.

In its sample, this clonotype was seen many times. The rearrangement uses TRBV29-1 and TRBJ2-3; the match to TRBD2 covers 10 bases. The CDR3 length is 14 residues. Germline CDR1 reads SQVTM; CDR2 reads ANQGSEA. Trimming took 6 bases from V and 2 from J; bases not matched to a gene: 5. The CDR3 DNA sequence: TGCAGCGTAAGCGGGAGGGCCGTCACAGATACGCAGTATTTT. Its protein is CSVSGRAVTDTQYF.

The chain joins TRBV28 to TRBJ1-4, with D perhaps TRBD1 (6 bases). Trimming stripped 6 bases from V and 8 bases from J, with 22 bases between. The CDR3 loop spans 16 amino acids. CDR1 is MDHEN, CDR2 SYDVKM, per germline. The CDR3 protein is CASRFSSGAMSEKLFF. The DNA for the CDR3 is TGTGCCAGCAGATTCTCTTCGGGGGCGATGAGCGAAAAACTGTTTTTT.

At least ten counts were recorded for this clonotype. The CDR3 DNA is TGCGCCAGCCGCATATCCAGGGGCTACAATGAGCAGTTCTTC. This codes for CASRISRGYNEQFF. The chain is built from TRBV5-1 and TRBJ2-1; D is possibly TRBD1 (6 bases). V shed 7 bases and J shed 3 bases, with 14 bases lying between them. The germline V gene has CDR1 SGHRS and CDR2 YFSETQ. The CDR3 contains 14 residues.

Ten or more counts support this clonotype. The rearrangement uses TRBV5-1 and TRBJ2-2; perhaps TRBD1 as D (6 bases). V was trimmed by 0 bases and J by 2 bases, leaving 11 bases between them. The CDR3 spans 16 residues. The V gene's germline CDR1 is SGHRS and CDR2 YFSETQ. CDR3 amino acids: CASSLESGVNTGELFF. In nucleotides, the CDR3 is TGCGCCAGCAGCTTGGAGTCAGGGGTAAACACCGGGGAGCTGTTTTTT.

Many counts were recorded for this clonotype. The DNA is omitted, as the CDR3 cannot be located on it reliably, and the CDR3 follows TCRdb's listing. The genes are TRBV7-9 and TRBJ2-7; the listed D gene, TRBD2, was not tested against the DNA. The CDR3 adds up to 15 amino acids, both ends counted. The germline V gene encodes CDR1 SEHNR and CDR2 FQNEAQ (reference sequence). CDR3 sequence: CASSFAKGAGVNRYF.

This clonotype was seen a handful of times. This sequence joins TRBV7-9 and TRBJ2-1; 8 nucleotides match TRBD2. This CDR3 has 17 residues. With 0 bases clipped from V and 7 bases from J, the junction kept 11 bases outside the gene matches. CDR1 and CDR2 (germline): SEHNR, FQNEAQ (reference sequence). The CDR3 region is CASSLARGAGEGNEQFF. CDR3 coding DNA: TGTGCCAGCAGCTTAGCAAGGGGAGCGGGAGAAGGGAATGAGCAGTTCTTC.

This clonotype was seen repeatedly, ten times or more. The chain joins TRBV5-1 to TRBJ2-5; D not resolved. Trimming stripped 6 bases from V and 4 bases from J, with 16 bases between. This CDR3 spans 14 amino acids. The germline V gene has CDR1 SGHRS and CDR2 YFSETQ. The CDR3 DNA follows: TGCGCCAGCACCGTATCGGTAGCTGCAGAGACCCAGTACTTC. As protein: CASTVSVAAETQYF. The full variable domain, in which reference TRBV5-1 and TRBJ2-5 provide the parts outside the CDR3, is KAGVTQTPRYLIKTRGQQVTLSCSPISGHRSVSWYQQTPGQGLQFLFEYFSETQRNKGNFPGRFSGRQFSNSRSEMNVSTLELGDSALYLCASTVSVAAETQYFGPGTRLLVL.

Many counts were recorded for this clonotype. The rearrangement links TRBV29-1 to TRBJ1-2; D is undetermined. This CDR3 region has 13 residues. Germline CDR1 reads SQVTM; CDR2 reads ANQGSEA. The germline V and J ends were trimmed by 7 bases and 4 bases, with 16 bases remaining between them. The chain's CDR3 is CSGGVSGGYGYTF. As DNA, the CDR3 is TGCAGCGGCGGGGTCTCTGGTGGCTATGGCTACACCTTC.

This clonotype was observed a handful of times. The rearrangement uses TRBV20-1 and TRBJ2-5; 7 positions match TRBD2. The CDR3 sequence is 15 residues long. Germline V gene lookup returns CDR1 DFQATT and CDR2 SNEGSKA (reference sequence). V lost 5 bases to trimming and J lost 2 bases; unmatched junction nucleotides: 11. CDR3 amino acids: CSAGPVSGIQETQYF. The CDR3 DNA reads TGCAGTGCTGGACCCGTGAGCGGGATACAAGAGACCCAGTACTTC.

This clonotype came up many times. The V call is TRBV30, the J call TRBJ2-7; D is perhaps TRBD2 (5 bases). CDR3 length: 13 amino acids. The V gene lost 2 bases and the J gene lost 0 bases, with 8 bases spanning the gap. Germline assignment: CDR1 GTSNPN and CDR2 SVGIG (reference sequence). CDR3 in amino acids: CAWSSRVSYEQYF. The CDR3 DNA follows: TGTGCCTGGAGTTCGCGGGTCTCCTACGAGCAGTACTTC.

In this sample, this clonotype turned up a few times. The chain combines TRBV5-8 with TRBJ1-5; D is uncertain. The CDR3 contains 13 residues. From germline, CDR1 is SGHTS and CDR2 YDEGEE. Trimming left V 0 bases short and J 5 bases short, with 6 bases between. CDR3 loop: CASSLEQYQPQHF. The CDR3 nucleotides are TGTGCCAGCAGCTTGGAACAATATCAGCCCCAGCATTTT.

This chain uses TRBV28 with TRBJ2-1, with D perhaps matching TRBD2 (6 bases). Deletions cut 3 bases from V and 15 bases from J, with 18 bases between. CDR3 length: 13 amino acids. In germline, CDR1 is MDHEN, CDR2 SYDVKM. CDR3 region: CASSFVTSGSPFF. As DNA, the CDR3 is TGTGCCAGCAGTTTTGTGACCAGCGGGTCCCCGTTCTTC.